This T cell receptor (beta chain) was profiled in a study of T-cell memory formation after mild COVID-19. At the level of the study: Among the donors, TCR clusters were largely specific to each donor. Study-wide points: Later expanders leaned toward CD4+, whereas clones contracting from day 15 to 85 were balanced CD4/CD8.

There are a few counts of this clonotype. Its target is not known. V gave up 4 bases and J gave up 3 bases; unmatched junction bases: 4. The CDR3 runs 15 residues. Germline loops: CDR1 KGHDR, CDR2 SFDVKD. The 5'RACE method, run with constant-segment primers, produced TCR alpha and TCR beta cDNA libraries (carrying sample barcodes and UMIs). TCRdb called the 5' RACE reads again in MiXCR, with one record for every CDR3 protein. The table lists about 200,000 distinct CDR3 sequences, around 8.8% of them singletons. The source is a man younger than 35 who had mild COVID-19 (a few samples of this study predate the infection). Cell type and time point are not known. The specimen sequenced was PBMCs or a T cell subset sorted from them (not recorded which). The chain carries TRBV24-1 and TRBJ2-2; 7 nucleotides match TRBD2. CDR3 in DNA: TGTGCCACCAGTGACCCTGGACTAGACACCGGGGAGCTGTTTTTT. Amino acid sequence: CATSDPGLDTGELFF.